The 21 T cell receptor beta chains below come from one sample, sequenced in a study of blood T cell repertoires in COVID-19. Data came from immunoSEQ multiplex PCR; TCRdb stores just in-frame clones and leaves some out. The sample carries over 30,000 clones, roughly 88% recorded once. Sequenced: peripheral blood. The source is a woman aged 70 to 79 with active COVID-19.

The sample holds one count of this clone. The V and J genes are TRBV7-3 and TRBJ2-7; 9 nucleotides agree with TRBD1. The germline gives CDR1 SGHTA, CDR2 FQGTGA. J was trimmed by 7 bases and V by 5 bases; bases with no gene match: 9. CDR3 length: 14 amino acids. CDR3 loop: CASSPGTGLKEQYF. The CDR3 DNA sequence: TGTGCCAGCAGCCCCGGGACAGGGCTGAAGGAGCAGTACTTC.

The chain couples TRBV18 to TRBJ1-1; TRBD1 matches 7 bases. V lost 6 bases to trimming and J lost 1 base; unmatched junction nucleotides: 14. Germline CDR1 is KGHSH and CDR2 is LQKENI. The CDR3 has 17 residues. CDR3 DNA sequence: TGTGCCAGCTCTCCCACGGAAGAACAGGGGACGAACACTGAAGCTTTCTTT. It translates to CASSPTEEQGTNTEAFF.

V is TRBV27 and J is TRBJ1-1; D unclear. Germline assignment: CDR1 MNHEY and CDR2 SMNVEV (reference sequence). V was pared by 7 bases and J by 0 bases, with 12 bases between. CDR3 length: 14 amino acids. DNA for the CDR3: TGTGCCAGCAAAACCAGGAACCTGAACACTGAAGCTTTCTTT. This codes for CASKTRNLNTEAFF.

The CDR3 here is CASSVVATGNTIYF. For the CDR3, the DNA is TGTGCCAGCAGCGTAGTGGCAACTGGAAACACCATATATTTT. The chain recombines TRBV9 with TRBJ1-3; D not certain. CDR3 size: 14 residues. The V gene lost 0 bases and the J gene lost 2 bases, with 6 bases spanning the gap. Per the germline V gene, CDR1 is SGDLS and CDR2 is YYNGEE.

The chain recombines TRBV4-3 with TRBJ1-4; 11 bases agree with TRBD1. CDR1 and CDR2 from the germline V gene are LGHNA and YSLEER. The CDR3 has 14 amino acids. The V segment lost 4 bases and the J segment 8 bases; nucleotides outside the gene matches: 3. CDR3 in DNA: TGCGCCAGCAGCCCCGGGACAGGGGGGGAAAAACTGTTTTTT. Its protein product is CASSPGTGGEKLFF.

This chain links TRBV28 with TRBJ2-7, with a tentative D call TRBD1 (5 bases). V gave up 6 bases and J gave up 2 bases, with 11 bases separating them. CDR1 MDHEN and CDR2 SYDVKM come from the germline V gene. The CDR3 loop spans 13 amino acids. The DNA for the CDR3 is TGTGCCAGCAGCAGGGTCTCGGCCTACGAGCAGTACTTC. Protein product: CASSRVSAYEQYF.

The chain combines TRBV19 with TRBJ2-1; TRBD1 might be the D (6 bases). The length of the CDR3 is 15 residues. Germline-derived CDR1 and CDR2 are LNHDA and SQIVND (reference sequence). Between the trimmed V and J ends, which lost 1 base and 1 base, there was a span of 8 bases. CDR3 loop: CASSIARGSYNEQFF. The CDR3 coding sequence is TGTGCCAGTAGTATAGCGAGGGGGTCCTACAATGAGCAGTTCTTC.

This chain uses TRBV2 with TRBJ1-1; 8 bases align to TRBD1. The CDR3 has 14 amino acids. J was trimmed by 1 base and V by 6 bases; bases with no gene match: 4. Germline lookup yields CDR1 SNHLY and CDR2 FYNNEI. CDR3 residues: CASSGQGRNTEAFF. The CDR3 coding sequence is TGTGCCAGCAGCGGACAGGGTCGGAACACTGAAGCTTTCTTT.

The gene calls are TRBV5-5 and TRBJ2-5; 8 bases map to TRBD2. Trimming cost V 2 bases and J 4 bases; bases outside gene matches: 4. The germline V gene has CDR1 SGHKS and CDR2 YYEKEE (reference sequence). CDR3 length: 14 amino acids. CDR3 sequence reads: CASSFLSGGETQYF. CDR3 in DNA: TGTGCCAGCAGCTTCTTGAGCGGGGGAGAGACCCAGTACTTC.

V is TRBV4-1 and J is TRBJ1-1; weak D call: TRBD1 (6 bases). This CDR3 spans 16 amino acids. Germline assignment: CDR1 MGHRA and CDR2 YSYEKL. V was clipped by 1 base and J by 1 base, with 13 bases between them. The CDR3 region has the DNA TGCGCCAGCAGCCAAGGAGGGAGGGGGGGGAACACTGAAGCTTTCTTT. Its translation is CASSQGGRGGNTEAFF.

The CDR3: CASTPRAIQGDGYTF. CDR3 DNA: TGTGCCAGCACCCCACGAGCTATCCAGGGTGATGGCTACACCTTC. The chain links TRBV6-5 to TRBJ1-2; D is possibly TRBD1 (5 bases). The CDR3 runs to 15 residues. Germline values: CDR1 MNHEY, CDR2 SVGAGI. V lost 7 bases and J 6 bases, leaving 21 bases between the germline ends.

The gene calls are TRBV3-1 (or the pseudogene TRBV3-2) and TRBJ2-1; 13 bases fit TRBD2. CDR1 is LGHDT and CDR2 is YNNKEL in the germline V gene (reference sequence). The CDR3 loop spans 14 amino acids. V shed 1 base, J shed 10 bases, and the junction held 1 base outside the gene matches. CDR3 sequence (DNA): TGTGCCAGCAGCCAAGCGGGACTAGCGGGGGAGCAGTTCTTC. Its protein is CASSQAGLAGEQFF.

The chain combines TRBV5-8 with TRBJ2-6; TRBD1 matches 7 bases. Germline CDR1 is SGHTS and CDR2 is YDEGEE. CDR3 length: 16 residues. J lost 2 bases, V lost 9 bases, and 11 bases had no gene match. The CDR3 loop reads CANPRGQSAGANVLTF. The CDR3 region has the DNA TGTGCCAACCCAAGGGGGCAGTCGGCTGGGGCCAACGTCCTGACTTTC.

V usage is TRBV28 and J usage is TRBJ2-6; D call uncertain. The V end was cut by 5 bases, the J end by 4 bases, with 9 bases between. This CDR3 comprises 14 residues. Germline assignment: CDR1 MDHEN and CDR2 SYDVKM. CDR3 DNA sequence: TGTGCCAGCAGTACCACGGTGGGGGCCAACGTCCTGACTTTC. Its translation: CASSTTVGANVLTF.

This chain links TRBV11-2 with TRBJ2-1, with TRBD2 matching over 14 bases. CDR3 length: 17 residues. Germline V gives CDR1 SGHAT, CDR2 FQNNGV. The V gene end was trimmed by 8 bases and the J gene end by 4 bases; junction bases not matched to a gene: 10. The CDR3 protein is CASQGLAGGNNYNEQFF. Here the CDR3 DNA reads TGTGCCAGCCAAGGACTAGCGGGGGGCAACAATTACAATGAGCAGTTCTTC.

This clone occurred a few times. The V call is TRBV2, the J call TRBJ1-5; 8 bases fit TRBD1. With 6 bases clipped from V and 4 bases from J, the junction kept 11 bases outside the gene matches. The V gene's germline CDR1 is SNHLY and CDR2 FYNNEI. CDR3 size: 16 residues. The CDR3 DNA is TGTGCCAGCAGATCGGGCAGGGGGCGGTCAAATCAGCCCCAGCATTTT. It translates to CASRSGRGRSNQPQHF.

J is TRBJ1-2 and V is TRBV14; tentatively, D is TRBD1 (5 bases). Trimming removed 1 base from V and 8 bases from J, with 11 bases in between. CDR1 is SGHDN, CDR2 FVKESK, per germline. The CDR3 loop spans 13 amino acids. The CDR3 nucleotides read TGTGCCAGCAGCCAAGCGGGGGTTGGAGGCTACACCTTC. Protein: CASSQAGVGGYTF.

CDR3 sequence (DNA): TGCGCCAGCGGGACTAGCGGGGCAAATACGCAGTATTTT. This encodes CASGTSGANTQYF. This chain uses TRBV10-1 with TRBJ2-3; 13 bases fit TRBD2. CDR3 length equals 13 residues. Germline trimming cut 8 bases from V and 7 bases from J; bases unmatched to any gene: 3. The germline CDR1 and CDR2 sequences are WNHNN and SYGVQD (reference sequence).

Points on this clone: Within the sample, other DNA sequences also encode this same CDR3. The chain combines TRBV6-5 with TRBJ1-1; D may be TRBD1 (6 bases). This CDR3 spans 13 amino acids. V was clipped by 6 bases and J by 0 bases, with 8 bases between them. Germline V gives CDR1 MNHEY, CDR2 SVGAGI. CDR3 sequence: CASRDSLNTEAFF. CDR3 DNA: TGTGCCAGCAGGGACAGTCTGAACACTGAAGCTTTCTTT.

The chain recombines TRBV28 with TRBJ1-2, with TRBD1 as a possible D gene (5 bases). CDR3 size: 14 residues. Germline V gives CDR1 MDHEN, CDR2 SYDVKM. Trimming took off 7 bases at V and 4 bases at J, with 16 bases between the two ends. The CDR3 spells CASNPGGVSYGYTF. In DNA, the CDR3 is TGTGCCAGCAATCCTGGAGGGGTGAGCTATGGCTACACCTTC.

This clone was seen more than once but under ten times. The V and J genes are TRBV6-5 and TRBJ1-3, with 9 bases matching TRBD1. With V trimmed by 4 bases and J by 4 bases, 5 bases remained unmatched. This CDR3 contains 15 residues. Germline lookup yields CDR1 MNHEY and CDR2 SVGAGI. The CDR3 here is CASSLGQGYGNTIYF. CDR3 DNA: TGTGCCAGCAGTTTGGGACAGGGCTACGGAAACACCATATATTTT.